This T cell receptor (beta chain) was recovered during a study of CXCR3-negative and CXCR3-positive naive CD8 T cells. In the study overall: Each library gave roughly 1.5 +/- 0.3 million of about 140 million TRB reads.

The study's findings and limits: The study found that naive CXCR3-negative and CXCR3-positive cells shared TRBV-TRBJ usage, while memory cells differed.

On this clonotype: The target antigen is unknown.

The CDR3 length is 17 residues. In germline, CDR1 is SGHTA, CDR2 FQGTGA. UMI-tagged TRB cDNA libraries were built via 5' RACE. TCRdb re-called the 5' RACE reads and catalogs CDR3 proteins one per entry, DNA excluded. The sample is made up of over 70,000 distinct CDR3 sequences, and the top ten hold around 0.99% of it. This sequence was found in a human donor in good health. Some clones in this sample may be carry-over from other donors' samples. The specimen sequenced was naive CXCR3- CD8+ T cells from blood. The subset: CD45RO-CCR7+CD27+CD95- naive CD8+ T cells lacking CXCR3 (TNR3-). The V gene is TRBV7-3, the J gene TRBJ2-1; TCRdb designates TRBD2, a call that cannot be tested without DNA. CDR3 region: CASSRPSGSGGANEQFF.